Sequencing of this TCR beta chain was carried out in a study of control samples from healthy donors and cancer patients. The length of the CDR3 is 14 residues. Germline V gene lookup returns CDR1 SGHVS and CDR2 FQNEAQ. The V end was cut by 1 base, the J end by 3 bases, with 9 bases between. TCRdb's copy holds only in-frame clones and misses some; the assay was immunoSEQ multiplex PCR. The table records over 20,000 clones, 80% to 85% of them present only once. The TCR was taken from a man between 60 and 70 years old with colorectal cancer. Sequenced input: PBMCs. V and J are TRBV7-8 and TRBJ1-2; D not resolved. CDR3 region: CASSLDPWYYGYTF. Written as DNA, the CDR3 is TGTGCCAGCAGCTTAGATCCGTGGTACTATGGCTACACCTTC.